The 2 T cell receptor beta chains given below trace back to one sample, sequenced in a study of OX40 agonist ivuxolimab in advanced cancers. The library was obtained by the immunoSEQ multiplex PCR assay. Sourced from immuneACCESS, this table was stored by TCRdb with only in-frame sequences that have V and J called. A share of the clones is absent; for the studies checked, an unresolved V gene accounts for under half, and the remainder has no known explanation. For this sample the table gives 40,000 to 45,000 clones, of which 70% to 90% were detected only once. Roughly 13% of the sample is in the top ten clones. The starting material was CD4+ or CD8+ T cells sorted from blood, obtained in a trial of the OX40 agonist ivuxolimab. The receptor set was obtained from an adult with an advanced solid tumor such as melanoma, head and neck, liver or kidney cancer.

This chain joins TRBV2 and TRBJ2-3; 11 nucleotides align to TRBD2. V dropped 6 bases and J dropped 3; count of bases not matched to a gene: 8. The CDR3 runs to 16 residues. In germline, CDR1 is SNHLY, CDR2 FYNNEI. For the CDR3, the DNA is TGTGCCAGCAGAGCTACTAGCGGGAGTAGAACAGATACGCAGTATTTT. Translating it yields CASRATSGSRTDTQYF.

This chain links TRBV28 with TRBJ2-5; no firm D call. The J call could be wrong; TRBJ2-7 is a better fit for the DNA end. CDR1 MDHEN and CDR2 SYDVKM come from the germline V gene. This CDR3 contains 12 residues. The CDR3 DNA follows: TGTGCCAGCAGAGAGGTAGCCTACGAGCAGTACTTC. Its protein product is CASREVAYEQYF.